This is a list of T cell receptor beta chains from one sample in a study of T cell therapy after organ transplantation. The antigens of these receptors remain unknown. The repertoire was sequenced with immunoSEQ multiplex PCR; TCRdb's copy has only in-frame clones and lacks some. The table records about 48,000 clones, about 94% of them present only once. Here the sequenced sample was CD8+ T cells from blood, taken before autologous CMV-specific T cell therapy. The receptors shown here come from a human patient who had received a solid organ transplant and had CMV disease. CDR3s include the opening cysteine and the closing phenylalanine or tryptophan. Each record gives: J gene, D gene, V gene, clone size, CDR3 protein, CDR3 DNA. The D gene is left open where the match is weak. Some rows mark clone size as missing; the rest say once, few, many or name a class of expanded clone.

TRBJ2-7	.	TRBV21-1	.	CASSMWPGLAGLLDYCEQYF	TGTGCCAGCAGCATGTGGCCGGGACTAGCGGGTTTATTAGACTACTGCGAGCAGTACTTC
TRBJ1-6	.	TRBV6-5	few	CASSLSSSYNSPLHF	TGTGCCAGCAGCCTGAGTAGCTCCTATAATTCACCCCTCCACTTT
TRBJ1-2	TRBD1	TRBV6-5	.	CASSYGTGGNYGYTF	TGTGCCAGCAGTTACGGGACAGGAGGGAACTATGGCTACACCTTC
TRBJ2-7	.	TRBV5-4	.	CASSSELDPEQYF	TGTGCCAGCAGCTCCGAATTGGACCCCGAGCAGTACTTC
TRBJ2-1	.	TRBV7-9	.	CASSGTGNEQFF	TGTGCCAGCAGCGGTACGGGCAATGAGCAGTTCTTC
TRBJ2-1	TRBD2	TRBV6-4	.	CASSELAGGTDEQFF	TGTGCCAGCAGTGAACTAGCGGGAGGGACCGATGAGCAGTTCTTC
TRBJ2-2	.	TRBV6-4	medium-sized	CASSEEDTGELFF	TGTGCCAGCAGTGAAGAAGACACCGGGGAGCTGTTTTTT
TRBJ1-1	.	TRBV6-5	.	CASSYLQEGTEAFF	TGTGCCAGCAGTTATCTCCAGGAGGGGACTGAAGCTTTCTTT
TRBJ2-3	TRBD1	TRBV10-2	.	CASRPGQGGDTQYF	TGCGCCAGCAGACCGGGACAGGGAGGCGATACGCAGTATTTT
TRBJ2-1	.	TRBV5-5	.	CASSLDVRSASYNEQFF	TGTGCCAGCAGCTTGGATGTGAGGTCAGCATCCTACAATGAGCAGTTCTTC
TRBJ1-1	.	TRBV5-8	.	CASSLLGEAFF	TGTGCCAGCAGCTTGTTAGGTGAAGCTTTCTTT
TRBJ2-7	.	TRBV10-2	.	CASSDLLSGRAWTEQYF	TGCGCCAGCAGTGATCTCCTCTCCGGGCGGGCTTGGACCGAGCAGTACTTC
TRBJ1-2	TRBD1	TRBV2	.	CASSGTGGFYGYTF	TGTGCCAGCAGTGGGACAGGGGGGTTCTATGGCTACACCTTC
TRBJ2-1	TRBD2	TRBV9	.	CASSILAGGLNEQFF	TGTGCCAGCAGCATCCTAGCGGGGGGCCTAAATGAGCAGTTCTTC
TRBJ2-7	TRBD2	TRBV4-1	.	CASSPGRGGPYEQYF	TGCGCCAGCAGCCCCGGGAGGGGGGGACCCTACGAGCAGTACTTC
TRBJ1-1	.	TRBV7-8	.	CASFENLMNTEAFF	TGTGCCAGCTTTGAGAATCTAATGAACACTGAAGCTTTCTTT
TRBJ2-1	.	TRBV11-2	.	CASSSINEQFF	TGTGCCAGCAGCTCCATCAATGAGCAGTTCTTC
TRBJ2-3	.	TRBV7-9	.	CASSLGTAPPTDTQYF	TGTGCCAGCAGCCTCGGGACCGCCCCCCCCACAGATACGCAGTATTTT
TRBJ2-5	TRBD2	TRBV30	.	CAWRGGRGGRETQYF	TGTGCCTGGAGGGGGGGGCGGGGGGGCCGGGAGACCCAGTACTTC
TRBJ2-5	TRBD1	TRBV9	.	CASSVGGQGLQETQYF	TGTGCCAGCAGCGTAGGTGGACAGGGACTTCAAGAGACCCAGTACTTC
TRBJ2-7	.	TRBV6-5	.	CASSYLGQPYEQYF	TGTGCCAGCAGTTACTTAGGACAACCCTACGAGCAGTACTTC
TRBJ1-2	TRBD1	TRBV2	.	CASSETGVTF	TGTGCCAGCAGTGAAACAGGGGTTACCTTC
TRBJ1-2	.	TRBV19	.	CASRYGPSYGYTF	TGTGCCAGTAGGTACGGACCCTCCTATGGCTACACCTTC
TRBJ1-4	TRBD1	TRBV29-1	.	CSASGTGEKLFF	TGCAGCGCCTCCGGGACAGGCGAAAAACTGTTTTTT
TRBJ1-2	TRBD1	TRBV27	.	CASSFTSPTGGISYGYTF	TGTGCCAGCAGTTTCACATCGCCCACAGGGGGCATTAGCTATGGCTACACCTTC
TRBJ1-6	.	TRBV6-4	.	CASSESSGGGSPLHF	TGTGCCAGCAGTGAGTCGTCCGGGGGCGGATCACCCCTCCACTTT
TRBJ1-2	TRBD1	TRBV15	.	CATSRDLGDRENYGYTF	TGTGCCACCAGCAGAGATCTCGGGGACAGGGAAAACTATGGCTACACCTTC
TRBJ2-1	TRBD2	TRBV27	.	CASSPGTSGRNEQFF	TGTGCCAGCAGTCCAGGGACTAGCGGGAGGAATGAGCAGTTCTTC
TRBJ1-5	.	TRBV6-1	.	CASSESPGPFWPQHF	TGTGCCAGCAGTGAATCTCCGGGCCCCTTTTGGCCCCAGCATTTT
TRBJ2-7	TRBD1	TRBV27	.	CASSLLGQGAPREQYF	TGTGCCAGCAGTTTACTGGGACAGGGGGCGCCGCGTGAGCAGTACTTC
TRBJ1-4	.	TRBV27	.	CASRSDGWEKLFF	TGTGCCAGCAGATCGGACGGATGGGAAAAACTGTTTTTT
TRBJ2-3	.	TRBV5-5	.	CASSGFTDTQYF	TGTGCCAGCAGCGGCTTCACAGATACGCAGTATTTT
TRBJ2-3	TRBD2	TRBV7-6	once	CASSSLTSGGTDTQYF	TGTGCCAGCAGCTCCTTGACTAGCGGGGGTACAGATACGCAGTATTTT
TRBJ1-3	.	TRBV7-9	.	CASSPPQGFSGNTIYF	TGTGCCAGCAGCCCCCCTCAGGGCTTCTCTGGAAACACCATATATTTT
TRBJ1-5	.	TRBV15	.	CATAISSNQPQHF	TGTGCCACAGCAATTAGTAGCAATCAGCCCCAGCATTTT
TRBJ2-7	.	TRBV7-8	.	CASSPQSRSSYEQYF	TGTGCCAGCAGCCCCCAAAGCAGGAGCTCCTACGAGCAGTACTTC
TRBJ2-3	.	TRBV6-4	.	CASSDGGADTQYF	TGTGCCAGCAGTGACGGGGGCGCAGATACGCAGTATTTT
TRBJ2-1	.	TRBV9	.	CASSVEAAGGNEQFF	TGTGCCAGCAGCGTAGAAGCAGCAGGGGGGAATGAGCAGTTCTTC
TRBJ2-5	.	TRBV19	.	CASSISIGAGETQYF	TGTGCCAGTAGTATTTCCATAGGGGCGGGGGAGACCCAGTACTTC
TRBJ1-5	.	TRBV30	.	CAWSVGVRSQAKEDGQPQHF	TGTGCCTGGAGTGTGGGGGTCAGGAGCCAGGCGAAGGAAGATGGTCAGCCCCAGCATTTT
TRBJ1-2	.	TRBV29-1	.	CSVRANYGYTF	TGCAGCGTTAGGGCTAACTATGGCTACACCTTC
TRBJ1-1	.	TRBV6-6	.	CASSPVLYPDTEAFF	TGTGCCAGCAGCCCCGTATTATACCCGGACACTGAAGCTTTCTTT
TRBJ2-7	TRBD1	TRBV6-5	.	CASSPGQGFYEQYF	TGTGCCAGCAGTCCGGGACAGGGATTCTACGAGCAGTACTTC
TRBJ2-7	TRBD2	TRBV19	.	CASSYPVGSGRYEQYF	TGTGCCAGTAGTTATCCTGTGGGTAGCGGGAGATACGAGCAGTACTTC